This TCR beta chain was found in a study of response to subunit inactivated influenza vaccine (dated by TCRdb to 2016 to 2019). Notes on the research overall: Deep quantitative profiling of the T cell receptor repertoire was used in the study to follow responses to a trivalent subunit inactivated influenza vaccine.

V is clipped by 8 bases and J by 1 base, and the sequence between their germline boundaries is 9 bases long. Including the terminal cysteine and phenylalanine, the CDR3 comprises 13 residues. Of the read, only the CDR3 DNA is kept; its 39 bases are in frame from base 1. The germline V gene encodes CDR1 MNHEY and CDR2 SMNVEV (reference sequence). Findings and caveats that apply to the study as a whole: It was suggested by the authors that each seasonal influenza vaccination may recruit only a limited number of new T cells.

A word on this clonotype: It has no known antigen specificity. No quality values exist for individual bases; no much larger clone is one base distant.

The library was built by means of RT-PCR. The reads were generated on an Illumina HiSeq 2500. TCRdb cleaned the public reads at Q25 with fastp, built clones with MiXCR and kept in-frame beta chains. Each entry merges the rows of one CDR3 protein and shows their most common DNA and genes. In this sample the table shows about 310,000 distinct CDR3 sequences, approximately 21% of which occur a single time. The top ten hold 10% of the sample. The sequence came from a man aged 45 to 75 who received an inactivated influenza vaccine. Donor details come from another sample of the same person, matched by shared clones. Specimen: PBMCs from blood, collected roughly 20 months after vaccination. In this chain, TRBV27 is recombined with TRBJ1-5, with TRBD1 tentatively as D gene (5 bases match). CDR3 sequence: CASRTPSNQPQHF. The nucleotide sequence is TGTGCCAGCCGGACACCGAGCAATCAGCCCCAGCATTTT.